Detailed here is one T cell receptor beta chain. Its matching antigen is unknown. The sample originates from a study of OX40 agonist ivuxolimab in advanced cancers. Background on the study: Patients' therapy was ivuxolimab, an antibody that acts as an agonist of OX40 (CD134). Study-wide results and caveats: The average count of expanded clones was higher among CD8+ T cells than among CD4+.

TCRdb's table, derived via immunoSEQ multiplex PCR, lists solely in-frame clones and lacks some. The table lists about 76,000 clones, approximately 85% of them singletons. The germline V gene encodes CDR1 LNHDA and CDR2 SQIVND (reference sequence). The V gene lost 5 bases and the J gene lost 2 bases, with 9 bases spanning the gap. The CDR3 is 13 residues long. This TCR was recovered from an adult with an advanced solid tumor such as melanoma, head and neck, liver or kidney cancer. The chain combines TRBV19 with TRBJ2-5; no clear D. This specimen was CD4+ or CD8+ T cells sorted from blood, taken in a trial of the OX40 agonist ivuxolimab. CDR3 nucleotides: TGTGCCAGTAGTTCTTGGCGGCAAGAGACCCAGTACTTC. Protein product: CASSSWRQETQYF.